Listed below are T cell receptor beta chains from one sample, sequenced in a study of blood T cell repertoires in COVID-19. This table comes from immunoSEQ multiplex PCR, and its TCRdb copy is limited to in-frame clones, with some not included. The sample lists about 150,000 clones; around 84% were seen once. The source material was PBMCs or T cells enriched from blood (not recorded which). The receptors come from a woman aged 50 to 60 who had been exposed to COVID-19. CDR3s include the opening cysteine and the closing phenylalanine or tryptophan. D genes are given only for firm matches. Size is omitted from some rows. Given values are once, few, many or a class for expanded clones.

TRBJ2-3 | . | TRBV4-1 | TRBD1 | TGCGCCAGCAGCCAAGCCGGGACAGGGGGCAAAAATACGCAGTATTTT | CASSQAGTGGKNTQYF
TRBJ1-1 | . | TRBV7-2 | . | TGTGCCAGCAGCTTAGCAGCTTTCGCTGAAGCTTTCTTT | CASSLAAFAEAFF
TRBJ1-6 | . | TRBV9 | . | TGTGCCAGCAGCGCAACCACAGGGTTGTATAATTCACCCCTCCACTTT | CASSATTGLYNSPLHF
TRBJ2-1 | . | TRBV6-2/TRBV6-3 | TRBD1 | TGTGCCAGCAGTGGCCAAACAGGGGGTGAGCAGTTCTTC | CASSGQTGGEQFF
TRBJ1-1 | . | TRBV10-1 | . | TGCGCCAGCAGTGAGGCTCCGGGACATTCGAACACTGAAGCTTTCTTT | CASSEAPGHSNTEAFF
TRBJ1-2 | . | TRBV9 | TRBD1 | TGTGCCAGCAGCGTAGGTACAGGGGGTGCGTTTGGCTACACCTTC | CASSVGTGGAFGYTF
TRBJ2-1 | . | TRBV11-2 | . | TGTGCCAGCAGCTTAGGGCAGAACAATGAGCAGTTCTTC | CASSLGQNNEQFF
TRBJ2-3 | . | TRBV6-5 | TRBD1 | TGTGCCAGCAGTCTGACAGGGGGCCTCGCAGATACGCAGTATTTT | CASSLTGGLADTQYF
TRBJ2-7 | . | TRBV6-1 | TRBD2 | TGTGCCAGCAGTGAAGCCGTCCGGACTAGCGGGTACTACGAGCAGTACTTC | CASSEAVRTSGYYEQYF
TRBJ1-1 | . | TRBV6-5 | TRBD1 | TGTGCCAGCAGCCAACAGGGGAGCACTGAAGCTTTCTTT | CASSQQGSTEAFF
TRBJ2-2 | . | TRBV29-1 | TRBD1 | TGCAGCGTGAGAACAGGGGTCTACACCGGGGAGCTGTTTTTT | CSVRTGVYTGELFF
TRBJ1-4 | . | TRBV5-4 | . | TGTGCCAGCAGCCTAACAGGGAATGAAAAACTGTTTTTT | CASSLTGNEKLFF
TRBJ1-5 | . | TRBV12-3/TRBV12-4 | TRBD1 | TGTGCCAGCGGCGGACAGGGCAAGGCAGCCCCAGCATTT | CASGGQGKAAPAF
TRBJ1-4 | . | TRBV28 | . | TGTGCCAGCAGGCTAAGGACAGTCGGAGAAAAACTGTTTTTT | CASRLRTVGEKLFF
TRBJ1-6 | . | TRBV2 | TRBD1 | TGTGCCAGCAATAAACTGACAGGGGGTACTTCACCCCTCCACTTT | CASNKLTGGTSPLHF
TRBJ2-2 | once | TRBV11-3 | . | TGTGCCAGCAGCTCCGGGTTATTTGCCGGGGAGCTGTTTTTT | CASSSGLFAGELFF
TRBJ2-7 | . | TRBV6-5 | TRBD1 | TGTGCCAGCAGTTACTCTCCCCGGGACAGGGGTACCGAGCAGTACTTC | CASSYSPRDRGTEQYF
TRBJ2-1 | . | TRBV13 | . | TGTGCCAGCAGCAAAACAGGGTGGGAATCCAATGAGCAGTTCTTC | CASSKTGWESNEQFF
TRBJ1-2 | . | TRBV19 | . | TGTGCCAGTAAGGGGACAACTAACTATGGCTACACCTTC | CASKGTTNYGYTF
TRBJ2-3 | few | TRBV30 | TRBD1 | TGTGCCTGGAGTGTCTCCCAGGGGGCAGATACGCAGTATTTT | CAWSVSQGADTQYF
TRBJ1-2 | . | TRBV7-6 | TRBD1 | TGTGCCAGCAGCTTAGGGACAGGGATCTATGGCTACACCTTC | CASSLGTGIYGYTF
TRBJ1-3 | . | TRBV5-1 | . | TGCGCCAGCAGCTTGGCTCCAGGACTAGACAGAAACACCATATATTTT | CASSLAPGLDRNTIYF
TRBJ2-5 | . | TRBV24-1 | TRBD1 | TGTGCCACCAGTGACGTGGGACAGGGGGAAGAGACCCAGTACTTC | CATSDVGQGEETQYF
TRBJ1-1 | once | TRBV9 | . | TGTGCCAGCAGCGTTGCCTCCGCCCGGGGGGACACTGAAGCTTTCTTT | CASSVASARGDTEAFF
TRBJ2-3 | . | TRBV4-2 | TRBD2 | TGTGCCAGCAGCCCAGGGCGGGGGGAGCAGTATTTT | CASSPGRGEQYF
TRBJ1-1 | once | TRBV19 | . | TGTGCCAGTAGGATCGGCCCAGGGAACACTGAAGCTTTCTTT | CASRIGPGNTEAFF
TRBJ1-2 | . | TRBV9 | . | TGTGCCAGCAGCGGGGAGGGTTTCTATGGCTACACCTTC | CASSGEGFYGYTF
TRBJ2-1 | . | TRBV6-6 | . | TGTGCCAGCACCCAACCAGGCTCCTACAATGAGCAGTTCTTC | CASTQPGSYNEQFF
TRBJ2-3 | . | TRBV18 | . | TGTGCCAGCTCACCTATGACCCTGGTGAGGTCCGCAGATACGCAGTATTTT | CASSPMTLVRSADTQYF
TRBJ2-3 | . | TRBV6-5 | TRBD2 | TGTGCCAGCAGCTCCGGACTAGGAAAGGTAGATACGCAGTATTTT | CASSSGLGKVDTQYF
TRBJ1-5 | . | TRBV4-3 | . | TGCGCCAGCAGCCAAGAGACTGAGAGCAATCAGCCCCAGCATTTT | CASSQETESNQPQHF
TRBJ2-2 | . | TRBV13 | TRBD2 | TGTGCCAGCAGCCGACTAGCCTCGAACACCGGGGAGCTGTTTTTT | CASSRLASNTGELFF
TRBJ2-2 | . | TRBV5-6 | TRBD1 | TGTGCCAGCAGCTTTACAGGGGGCGCCCCTACCCACACCGGGGAGCTGTTTTTT | CASSFTGGAPTHTGELFF
TRBJ2-1 | . | TRBV19 | . | TGTGCCAGTAGTACAGGGTTGTACAATGAGCAGTTCTTC | CASSTGLYNEQFF
TRBJ2-5 | . | TRBV7-2 | . | TGTGCCAGCAGCGTAGGACACCCCCAGGCCCAAGAGACCCAGTACTTC | CASSVGHPQAQETQYF
TRBJ2-1 | . | TRBV2 | TRBD2 | TGTGCCAGCAGTGGTGGCGGGGGGCGCTACAATGAGCAGTTCTTC | CASSGGGGRYNEQFF
TRBJ1-1 | many | TRBV7-9 | . | TGTGCCAGCAGCTTTGAGGGGGTCACTGAAGCTTTCTTT | CASSFEGVTEAFF
TRBJ1-2 | . | TRBV4-1 | . | TGCGCCAGCAGCCAAGTATACCAGGATGGCTACACCTTC | CASSQVYQDGYTF
TRBJ1-6 | . | TRBV25-1 | TRBD1 | TGTGCCAGCAGTGGAACAGGGGGCTTGGACTTTTATAATTCACCCCTCCACTTT | CASSGTGGLDFYNSPLHF
TRBJ2-3 | . | TRBV12-3/TRBV12-4 | TRBD2 | TGTGCCAGCAGAGTAGCGGGTGCAGATACGCAGTATTTT | CASRVAGADTQYF
TRBJ1-2 | . | TRBV2 | TRBD1 | TGTGCCAGCAGAGCCGACAGGGCAAACTATGGCTACACCTTC | CASRADRANYGYTF
TRBJ1-2 | . | TRBV2 | TRBD1 | TGTGCCAGCAGTACAGGGGGCTACTATGGCTACACCTTC | CASSTGGYYGYTF
TRBJ2-1 | once | TRBV4-3 | . | TGCGCCAGCAGCCAAGAGGCGGGATACTCCTACAATGAGCAGTTCTTC | CASSQEAGYSYNEQFF
TRBJ1-5 | . | TRBV19 | . | TGTGCCAGTAGCAAACAGGCTCCTAATCAGCCCCAGCATTTT | CASSKQAPNQPQHF
TRBJ2-3 | . | TRBV11-2 | TRBD2 | TGTGCCAGCAGCTTAGCGGTAGGGACTAGTGCCGATACGCAGTATTTT | CASSLAVGTSADTQYF
TRBJ2-1 | . | TRBV7-2 | TRBD2 | TGTGCCAGCAGCCAAAGCGGGGCCTACAATGAGCAGTTCTTC | CASSQSGAYNEQFF